This is a list of T cell receptor beta chains from one sample in a study of long-term antiretroviral therapy in people with HIV. Only in-frame clones appear in the TCRdb table, and some are missing; sequencing was by immunoSEQ multiplex PCR. The sample has 17,000 or so clones, 76% seen once. The material sequenced was unsorted PBMCs, taken around 2.5 years before starting antiretroviral therapy. The source is a woman between 50 and 59 years old with HIV. The CDR3 runs from the conserved cysteine through the conserved F or W. The D gene is left open where the match is weak. Clone size appears in some rows only: once, few, many, or a class for an expanded clone.

>TRBV5-6|NA|NA|TRBJ1-1
CASSLGGLNTEAFF
TGTGCCAGCAGCTTGGGAGGGCTGAACACTGAAGCTTTCTTT
>TRBV7-3|NA|once|TRBJ2-2
CASSLQGRTNTGELFF
TGTGCCAGCAGCTTACAGGGGCGGACGAACACCGGGGAGCTGTTTTTT
>TRBV5-8|TRBD1|NA|TRBJ1-5
CASSHRGRLQPQHF
TGTGCCAGCAGCCACAGGGGTCGACTTCAGCCCCAGCATTTT
>TRBV6-4|NA|NA|TRBJ2-1
CASSEGDSSYNEQFF
TGTGCCAGCAGTGAAGGGGATAGCTCCTACAATGAGCAGTTCTTC
>TRBV2|NA|NA|TRBJ2-6
CASSEFIVRGAGANVLTF
TGTGCCAGCAGTGAGTTCATTGTTCGAGGGGCTGGGGCCAACGTCCTGACTTTC
>TRBV6-5|NA|NA|TRBJ2-2
CASSSSGGTGELFF
TGTGCCAGCAGTTCCTCCGGAGGGACCGGGGAGCTGTTTTTT
>TRBV19|TRBD1|NA|TRBJ1-6
CASSIPSVVTGSSYNSPLHF
TGTGCCAGTTCGATACCTTCGGTGGTGACAGGGAGCTCCTATAATTCACCCCTCCACTTT
>TRBV4-1|NA|NA|TRBJ2-2
CASSQGDGGHGELFF
TGCGCCAGCAGCCAAGGTGACGGGGGTCACGGGGAGCTGTTTTTT
>TRBV9|TRBD2|NA|TRBJ2-2
CASSSLAGGQGTGELFF
TGTGCCAGCAGCTCGCTAGCGGGGGGGCAGGGCACCGGGGAGCTGTTTTTT
>TRBV18|TRBD1|few|TRBJ1-2
CASSPGTGTIEGYTF
TGTGCCAGCTCACCAGGGACAGGGACCATTGAGGGCTACACCTTC
>TRBV5-1|NA|medium-sized|TRBJ2-2
CASSFAGELFF
TGCGCCAGCAGCTTCGCCGGGGAGCTGTTTTTT
>TRBV28|TRBD1|once|TRBJ1-1
CASSPRGEGITEAFF
TGTGCCAGCAGCCCCAGGGGGGAGGGTATCACTGAAGCTTTCTTT
>TRBV5-1|NA|NA|TRBJ2-3
CASSLEGGQYTDTQYF
TGCGCCAGCAGCTTGGAGGGGGGACAATACACAGATACGCAGTATTTT
>TRBV7-8|TRBD1|few|TRBJ1-6
CASSLRGLNSPLHF
TGTGCCAGCAGCTTAAGGGGGCTTAATTCACCCCTCCACTTT
>TRBV7-6|NA|few|TRBJ2-2
CASSLGASPTGELFF
TGTGCCAGCAGCTTAGGGGCCAGCCCCACCGGGGAGCTGTTTTTT
>TRBV28|NA|once|TRBJ1-6
CASRASPLHF
TGTGCCAGCAGGGCTTCACCCCTCCACTTT
>TRBV18|NA|NA|TRBJ2-3
CASSPADTQYF
TGTGCCAGCTCACCAGCGGATACGCAGTATTTT
>TRBV15|NA|NA|TRBJ1-3
CATSRDRGNTIYF
TGTGCCACCAGCAGAGATCGGGGGAACACCATATATTTT
>TRBV30|NA|NA|TRBJ1-3
CAWSVGTRGNTIYF
TGTGCCTGGAGTGTAGGGACTCGTGGAAACACCATATATTTT
>TRBV30|TRBD2|NA|TRBJ2-1
CAWSLPTSISYNEQFF
TGTGCCTGGAGTCTACCGACTAGCATCTCCTACAATGAGCAGTTCTTC
>TRBV11-2|NA|once|TRBJ2-2
CASSHGNPRPGELFF
TGTGCCAGCAGCCACGGGAATCCAAGACCCGGGGAGCTGTTTTTT
>TRBV27|NA|NA|TRBJ2-6
CASSPLLVAGANVLTF
TGTGCCAGCAGTCCCCTTCTTGTAGCTGGGGCCAACGTCCTGACTTTC
>TRBV5-6|NA|once|TRBJ2-5
CASSLGLRETQYF
TGTGCCAGCAGCTTGGGCTTGAGGGAGACCCAGTACTTC
>TRBV5-6|TRBD1|NA|TRBJ1-5
CASRTDREDCKPQHF
TGTGCCAGCAGGACTGACAGGGAAGATTGTAAGCCCCAGCATTTT
>TRBV7-2|NA|NA|TRBJ1-3
CASSLLAGTGNTIYF
TGTGCCAGCAGCTTATTGGCGGGGACCGGAAACACCATATATTTT
>TRBV7-6|TRBD2|NA|TRBJ2-5
CASSIAGTREVGETQYF
TGTGCCAGCAGCATAGCGGGTACTAGGGAAGTCGGAGAGACCCAGTACTTC
>TRBV6-5|TRBD1|NA|TRBJ1-6
CASSFSQGFPLHF
TGTGCCAGCAGCTTCTCACAGGGGTTCCCCCTCCACTTT
>TRBV5-1|NA|NA|TRBJ1-1
CASSSPGVTEAFF
TGCGCCAGCAGCTCACCGGGCGTGACTGAAGCTTTCTTT
>TRBV5-4|NA|NA|TRBJ2-1
CASSDRTYNEQFF
TGTGCCAGCAGTGACAGGACCTACAATGAGCAGTTCTTC
>TRBV5-6|NA|NA|TRBJ2-5
CASSSSGGTQYF
TGTGCCAGCAGCTCATCCGGGGGGACCCAGTACTTC
>TRBV27|TRBD2|once|TRBJ2-3
CASSLSWRGGSTDTQYF
TGTGCCAGCAGTTTATCGTGGAGGGGAGGGTCCACAGATACGCAGTATTTT
>TRBV21-1|NA|medium-sized|TRBJ2-3
CASSKDVRGLTDTQYF
TGTGCCAGCAGCAAAGACGTCAGGGGGCTAACAGATACGCAGTATTTT
>TRBV4-1|NA|once|TRBJ2-3
CASSRPDARDTQYF
TGCGCCAGCAGCCGCCCAGACGCCAGAGATACGCAGTATTTT
>TRBV10-3|TRBD2|once|TRBJ2-5
CAISGTTSGVKETQYF
TGTGCCATCAGTGGGACGACTAGCGGGGTGAAAGAGACCCAGTACTTC
>TRBV4-1|NA|NA|TRBJ2-7
CASSQDHREGYEQYF
TGCGCCAGCAGCCAAGATCACAGGGAAGGGTACGAGCAGTACTTC
>TRBV5-5|NA|NA|TRBJ1-1
CASSPGNRMNTEAFF
TGTGCCAGCAGCCCGGGAAACAGGATGAACACTGAAGCTTTCTTT
>TRBV4-2|TRBD2|NA|TRBJ2-3
CASSRTSGVKSTDTQYF
TGTGCCAGCAGCCGGACTAGCGGGGTCAAATCCACAGATACGCAGTATTTT
>TRBV5-8|TRBD1|NA|TRBJ1-4
CASSLVAGQGKKLFF
TGTGCCAGCAGCTTGGTTGCCGGACAGGGGAAAAAACTGTTTTTT
>TRBV19|NA|NA|TRBJ2-5
CASSPNEARRTQYF
TGTGCCAGTAGCCCCAACGAAGCCCGCCGGACCCAGTACTTC
>TRBV7-6|NA|NA|TRBJ2-2
CASSSRGPGELFF
TGTGCCAGCAGCTCTCGGGGCCCCGGGGAGCTGTTTTTT
>TRBV14|NA|NA|TRBJ1-2
CASSLGSRYGYTF
TGTGCCAGCAGCCTCGGGAGCCGTTATGGCTACACCTTC
>TRBV5-1|NA|NA|TRBJ2-5
CASSLIGETQYF
TGCGCCAGCAGCTTGATCGGGGAGACCCAGTACTTC
>TRBV19|NA|NA|TRBJ2-7
CASSTAAYEQYF
TGTGCCAGTAGTACCGCCGCCTACGAGCAGTACTTC
>TRBV5-1|NA|NA|TRBJ2-5
CASSLGTLQETQYF
TGCGCCAGCAGCTTGGGGACTCTCCAAGAGACCCAGTACTTC
>TRBV7-9|TRBD1|NA|TRBJ2-7
CASSQGWTGYEQYF
TGCGCCAGCAGCCAAGGGTGGACAGGCTACGAGCAGTACTTC
>TRBV2|NA|once|TRBJ2-7
CASDEGLPVYEQYF
TGTGCCAGCGACGAGGGGCTCCCGGTGTACGAGCAGTACTTC